What follows are 27 T cell receptor beta chains derived from one specimen sequenced in a study of blood T cell repertoires in COVID-19 (dated by TCRdb to about 2020). Library prep was done by the immunoSEQ multiplex PCR assay. Entries here come from immuneACCESS through TCRdb and include only in-frame sequences with V and J called. Some clones fail to appear in such tables; in the studies checked, an unresolved V gene covers under half of the shortfall, and the cause of the remainder is unknown. This sample gives roughly 200,000 clones in total; about 85% of them show up just once. Together, the top ten hold 12% of the sample. The specimen was peripheral blood. These receptors all stem from a woman under 30 who had recovered from COVID-19.

This rearrangement joins TRBV6-6 to TRBJ1-5, with 12 bases fitting TRBD1. Trimming removed 5 bases from V and 3 bases from J; junction bases left unmatched: 11. This CDR3 is built from 18 residues. Germline V gene lookup returns CDR1 MNHNY and CDR2 SVGAGI (reference sequence). The CDR3 region has the DNA TGTGCCAGCAGTCAGGGACAGGGGGCTCTAAATCCCAATCAGCCCCAGCATTTT. It encodes CASSQGQGALNPNQPQHF.

This clone was counted a single time. V is TRBV12-3 or TRBV12-4 and J is TRBJ2-7, with TRBD1 matching over 9 bases. This CDR3 is 13 amino acids long. Unmatched junction bases numbered 4, after V lost 6 bases and J lost 4 bases. Here the CDR3 DNA reads TGTGCCAGCAGCCCCGGGACAGGGTACGAGCAGTACTTC. This encodes CASSPGTGYEQYF.

In this sample, this clone turned up once. The V call is TRBV3-1 (or the pseudogene TRBV3-2), the J call TRBJ2-1, with unresolved D. Germline-derived CDR1 and CDR2 are LGHDT and YNNKEL (reference sequence). There are 15 residues in the CDR3. V gave up 0 bases and J gave up 2 bases, with 8 bases separating them. The CDR3 region has the DNA TGTGCCAGCAGCCAAGAGGGCGACGCCTACAATGAGCAGTTCTTC. Translated, it gives CASSQEGDAYNEQFF.

This clone was observed a few times. This chain's CDR3 is CASSYSRGSTEAFF. For the CDR3, the DNA is TGTGCCAGCAGTTACTCGAGGGGGTCCACTGAAGCTTTCTTT. V and J are TRBV6-2 or TRBV6-3 and TRBJ1-1; TRBD1 is a possible D gene (6 bases). Germline V CDR1 and CDR2: MNHEY, SVGEGT. The ends were cut back, 0 bases at V and 4 bases at J, with 9 bases in the middle. The CDR3 extends over 14 amino acids.

This chain uses TRBV7-3 with TRBJ2-3; perhaps TRBD2 as D (5 bases). Germline V lookup: CDR1 SGHTA, CDR2 FQGTGA. This CDR3 contains 13 residues. The V end was cut by 5 bases, the J end by 2 bases, with 8 bases between. Here the CDR3 reads CASSREHTDTQYF. The CDR3 nucleotides are TGTGCCAGCAGCCGGGAACACACAGATACGCAGTATTTT.

This clone was observed a few times. The chain recombines TRBV3-1 (or the pseudogene TRBV3-2) with TRBJ2-7, with D uncertain. The CDR3 contains 13 residues. The germline V gene encodes CDR1 LGHDT and CDR2 YNNKEL (reference sequence). V was cut by 2 bases and J by 2 bases, with 7 bases left in between. DNA of the CDR3: TGTGCCAGCAGCCAACTCTCGGCCTACGAGCAGTACTTC. Amino acid sequence: CASSQLSAYEQYF.

The CDR3 region has the DNA TGTGCCAGCGGTACCCAGGGGACTGAAGCTTTCTTT. The encoded protein is CASGTQGTEAFF. The rearrangement joins TRBV12-3 or TRBV12-4 to TRBJ1-1; D possibly corresponds to TRBD1 (6 bases). The CDR3 runs 12 residues. With 8 bases removed from V and 5 bases from J, the gap between germline ends came to 12 bases.

The chain recombines TRBV7-3 with TRBJ2-2, with no clear D. In germline, CDR1 is SGHTA, CDR2 FQGTGA. Trimming removed 1 base at V and 1 base at J, with 10 bases between. This CDR3 contains 16 residues. The CDR3 coding sequence is TGTGCCAGCAGCTTAATTAACACGGGGAACACCGGGGAGCTGTTTTTT. This translates into CASSLINTGNTGELFF.

This chain's CDR3 is CASSLSSGSEQYF. As DNA, the CDR3 is TGTGCCAGCAGTTTATCGTCAGGGTCCGAGCAGTACTTC. The J gene is TRBJ2-7, the V gene TRBV27; tentative D call: TRBD1 (5 bases). CDR1 is MNHEY and CDR2 is SMNVEV in the germline V gene (reference sequence). V was trimmed by 0 bases and J by 6 bases, leaving 9 bases between them. The CDR3 runs to 13 residues.

V and J are TRBV9 and TRBJ2-1, with D perhaps matching TRBD2 (6 bases). The CDR3 is 14 amino acids. V lost 4 bases and J lost 4, with 12 bases in between. From germline, CDR1 is SGDLS and CDR2 YYNGEE. The CDR3 loop is CASSSHRGYNEQFF. For the CDR3, the DNA is TGTGCCAGCAGCAGCCACCGGGGGTACAATGAGCAGTTCTTC.

CDR3 residues: CASSQAYRGDEQYF. The CDR3 nucleotides are TGTGCCAGCAGCCAAGCCTACAGGGGAGACGAGCAGTACTTC. The chain recombines TRBV4-2 with TRBJ2-7; 7 nucleotides match TRBD1. The germline gives CDR1 LGHNA, CDR2 YNFKEQ. This CDR3 has 14 residues. After removal of 1 base from V and 5 bases from J, the junction contained 5 bases not matched to a gene.

V and J are TRBV3-1 (or the pseudogene TRBV3-2) and TRBJ1-1; D is perhaps TRBD1 (6 bases). The germline CDR1 and CDR2 sequences are LGHDT and YNNKEL (reference sequence). This CDR3 spans 14 amino acids. V was shortened by 4 bases and J by 1 base, with 10 bases between the two germline ends. This CDR3 is CASSRGQPNTEAFF. DNA of the CDR3: TGTGCCAGCAGCCGTGGACAGCCGAACACTGAAGCTTTCTTT.

The rearrangement joins TRBV19 to TRBJ1-3; D may be TRBD1 (6 bases). V was clipped by 6 bases and J by 0 bases, with 12 bases between them. This CDR3 region has 15 residues. CDR1 and CDR2 (germline): LNHDA, SQIVND (reference sequence). In DNA form, the CDR3 reads TGTGCCAGTAGGGACAGCCGATACTCTGGAAACACCATATATTTT. This gives the protein CASRDSRYSGNTIYF.

The V and J genes are TRBV5-4 and TRBJ1-3; 12 nucleotides line up with TRBD1. V shed 4 bases and J 0 bases; nucleotides not matched to a gene: 2. Germline CDR1 is SGHNT and CDR2 is YYREEE (reference sequence). The CDR3 is 16 residues long. The CDR3 loop reads CASSPGQGASGNTIYF. The CDR3 coding sequence is TGTGCCAGCAGCCCGGGACAGGGGGCCTCTGGAAACACCATATATTTT.

The rearrangement uses TRBV12-3 or TRBV12-4 and TRBJ2-2; D gene ambiguous. V dropped 3 bases and J dropped 6 bases, with 8 bases sitting between them. The CDR3 runs 13 residues. CDR3 residues: CASSLMGPGELFF. The DNA of the CDR3 is TGTGCCAGCAGTTTGATGGGCCCCGGGGAGCTGTTTTTT.

Here the CDR3 reads CASSLEFGQTGEQYF. The DNA for the CDR3 is TGTGCCAGCAGCCTCGAATTCGGACAGACAGGCGAGCAGTACTTC. The rearrangement joins TRBV7-9 to TRBJ2-7; D may be TRBD1 (6 bases). Germline V gene data show CDR1 as SEHNR and CDR2 as FQNEAQ (reference sequence). The ends were cut back, 5 bases at V and 6 bases at J, with 20 bases in the middle. This CDR3 is built from 15 residues.

The rearrangement joins TRBV12-3 or TRBV12-4 to TRBJ1-4, with TRBD1 as a possible D gene (5 bases). V lost 5 bases and J lost 6, with 10 bases in between. CDR3 length: 13 amino acids. The CDR3 sequence is CASSPDMDEKLFF. Written as DNA, the CDR3 is TGTGCCAGCAGTCCGGACATGGATGAAAAACTGTTTTTT.

The chain combines TRBV7-2 with TRBJ2-5; 8 bases match TRBD1. V was clipped by 5 bases and J by 4 bases; unmatched bases: 6. This CDR3 region has 14 residues. Per the germline V gene, CDR1 is SGHTA and CDR2 is FQGNSA. CDR3 in DNA: TGTGCCAGCAGCAGGACAGGGACGGGAGAGACCCAGTACTTC. This sequence encodes CASSRTGTGETQYF. The full variable domain, rest sourced from reference TRBV7-2 and TRBJ2-5, is GAGVSQSPSNKVTEKGKDVELRCDPISGHTALYWYRQSLGQGLEFLIYFQGNSAPDKSGLPSDRFSAERTGGSVSTLTIQRTQQEDSAVYLCASSRTGTGETQYFGPGTRLLVL.

The chain is built from TRBV6-2 or TRBV6-3 and TRBJ1-2, with TRBD1 matching 7 bases. CDR3 size: 17 residues. Germline CDR1 reads MNHEY; CDR2 reads SVGEGT. The V segment lost 5 bases and the J segment 3 bases; nucleotides outside the gene matches: 15. The CDR3, as DNA: TGTGCCAGCAGTCCACGATTTCGTACAGGGGCAGACTATGGCTACACCTTC. This translates into CASSPRFRTGADYGYTF.

The chain recombines TRBV7-9 with TRBJ2-7, with 7 bases identical to TRBD1. The CDR3 covers 13 residues. V gave up 5 bases and J gave up 5 bases; unmatched junction bases: 6. Per germline, CDR1 SEHNR and CDR2 FQNEAQ (reference sequence). The CDR3 protein is CASSLLQGNEQYF. The DNA of the CDR3 is TGTGCCAGCAGCCTATTACAGGGGAACGAGCAGTACTTC.

The chain links TRBV5-5 to TRBJ1-1; TRBD1 matches at 7 bases. Germline V CDR1 and CDR2: SGHKS, YYEKEE (reference sequence). This CDR3 is built from 12 residues. J gave up 10 bases and V 1 base, and 4 bases lay outside the gene matches. The CDR3 is CASSLPGTVAFF. The CDR3 nucleotides are TGTGCCAGCAGCTTGCCCGGGACAGTAGCTTTCTTT.

On this clone itself: The sample holds other DNA sequences that translate to the same CDR3. The chain couples TRBV27 to TRBJ2-1; 7 bases align to TRBD1. Germline CDR1 reads MNHEY; CDR2 reads SMNVEV (reference sequence). The CDR3 has 14 amino acids. The J segment lost 3 bases and the V segment lost 2 bases, leaving 1 base of the junction unmatched. DNA for the CDR3: TGTGCCAGCAGTTTAGGGGACAGCTACAATGAGCAGTTCTTC. Amino acids: CASSLGDSYNEQFF.

This rearrangement joins TRBV4-3 to TRBJ2-7, with 12 bases aligning to TRBD2. The CDR3 consists of 13 residues. Germline-derived CDR1 and CDR2 are LGHNA and YSLEER. J gave up 12 bases and V 1 base, and 4 bases lay outside the gene matches. The CDR3 sequence is CASSQVTSGGRYF. The CDR3 DNA reads as TGCGCCAGCAGCCAAGTGACTAGCGGGGGACGGTACTTC.

The chain combines TRBV7-9 with TRBJ1-4, with a tentative D call TRBD1 (5 bases). Trimming took 5 bases from V and 0 from J, leaving 10 bases between them. CDR1 is SEHNR, CDR2 FQNEAQ, per germline (reference sequence). The CDR3 has 15 amino acids. The CDR3 region is CASSGHHPTNEKLFF. The CDR3, as DNA: TGTGCCAGCAGCGGACACCACCCAACTAATGAAAAACTGTTTTTT.

The rearrangement joins TRBV3-1 (or the pseudogene TRBV3-2) to TRBJ2-1; 11 bases fit TRBD2. The junction had 9 bases not matched to a gene; V was cut back by 3 bases and J by 8 bases. The CDR3 totals 16 residues. CDR1 and CDR2 from the germline V gene are LGHDT and YNNKEL (reference sequence). DNA of the CDR3: TGTGCCAGCAGCCAGTTTAGCGGGAGGGCCTCGCATGAGCAGTTCTTC. The encoded protein is CASSQFSGRASHEQFF.

J is TRBJ2-6 and V is TRBV7-3; tentatively, D is TRBD2 (6 bases). Trimming stripped 5 bases from V and 0 bases from J, with 14 bases between. The CDR3 totals 17 residues. The germline V gene encodes CDR1 SGHTA and CDR2 FQGTGA. The DNA of the CDR3 is TGTGCCAGCAGCCCCCGGGACTCCAGCTCTGGGGCCAACGTCCTGACTTTC. Protein product: CASSPRDSSSGANVLTF.

The CDR3 bases are TGTGCCAGCAGTGGAGGGTTGAGGAAAAACATTCAGTACTTC. Residues: CASSGGLRKNIQYF. The rearrangement links TRBV2 to TRBJ2-4, with D maybe TRBD2 (5 bases). Trimming took off 4 bases at V and 4 bases at J, with 11 bases between the two ends. The CDR3 has 14 residues. Germline lookup yields CDR1 SNHLY and CDR2 FYNNEI.